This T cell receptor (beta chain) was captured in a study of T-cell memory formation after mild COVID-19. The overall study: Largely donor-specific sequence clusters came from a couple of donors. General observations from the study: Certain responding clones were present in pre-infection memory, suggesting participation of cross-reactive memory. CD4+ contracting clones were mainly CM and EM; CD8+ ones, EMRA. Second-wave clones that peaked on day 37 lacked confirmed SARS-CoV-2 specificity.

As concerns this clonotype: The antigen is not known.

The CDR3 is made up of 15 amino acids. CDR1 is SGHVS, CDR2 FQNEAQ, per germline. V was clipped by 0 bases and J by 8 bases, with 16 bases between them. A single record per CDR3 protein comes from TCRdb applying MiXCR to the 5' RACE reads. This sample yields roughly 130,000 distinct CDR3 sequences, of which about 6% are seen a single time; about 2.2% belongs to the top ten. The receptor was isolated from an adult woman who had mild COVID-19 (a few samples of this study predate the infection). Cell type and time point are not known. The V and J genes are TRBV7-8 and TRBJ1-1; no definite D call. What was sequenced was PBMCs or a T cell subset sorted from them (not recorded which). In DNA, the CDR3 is TGTGCCAGCAGCTTAGCGCGGTTATTTTTCGGGGAAGCTTTCTTT. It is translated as CASSLARLFFGEAFF. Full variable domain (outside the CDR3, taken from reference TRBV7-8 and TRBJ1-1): GAGVSQSPRYKVAKRGQDVALRCDPISGHVSLFWYQQALGQGPEFLTYFQNEAQLDKSGLPSDRFFAERPEGSVSTLKIQRTQQEDSAVYLCASSLARLFFGEAFFGQGTRLTVV.